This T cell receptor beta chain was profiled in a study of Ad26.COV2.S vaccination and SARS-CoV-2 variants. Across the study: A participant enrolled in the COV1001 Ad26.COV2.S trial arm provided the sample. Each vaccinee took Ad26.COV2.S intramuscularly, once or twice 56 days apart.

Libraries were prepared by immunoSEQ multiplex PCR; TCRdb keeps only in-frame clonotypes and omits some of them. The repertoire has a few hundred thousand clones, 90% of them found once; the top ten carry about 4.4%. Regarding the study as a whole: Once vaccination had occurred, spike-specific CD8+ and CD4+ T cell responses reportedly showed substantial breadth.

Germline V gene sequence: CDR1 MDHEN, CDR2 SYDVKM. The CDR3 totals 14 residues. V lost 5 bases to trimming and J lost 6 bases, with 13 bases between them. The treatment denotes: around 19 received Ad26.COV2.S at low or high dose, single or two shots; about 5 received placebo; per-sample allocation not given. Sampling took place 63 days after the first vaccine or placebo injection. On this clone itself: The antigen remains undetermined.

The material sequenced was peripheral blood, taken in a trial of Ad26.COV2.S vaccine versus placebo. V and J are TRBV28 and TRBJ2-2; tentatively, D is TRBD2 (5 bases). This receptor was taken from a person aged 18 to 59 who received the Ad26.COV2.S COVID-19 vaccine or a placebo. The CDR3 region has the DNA TGTGCCAGCAGTCCCAACCCCGGGGCCGGGGAGCTGTTTTTT. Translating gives CASSPNPGAGELFF. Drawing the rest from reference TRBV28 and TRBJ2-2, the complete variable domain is DVKVTQSSRYLVKRTGEKVFLECVQDMDHENMFWYRQDPGLGLRLIYFSYDVKMKEKGDIPEGYSVSREKKERFSLILESASTNQTSMYLCASSPNPGAGELFFGEGSRLTVL.